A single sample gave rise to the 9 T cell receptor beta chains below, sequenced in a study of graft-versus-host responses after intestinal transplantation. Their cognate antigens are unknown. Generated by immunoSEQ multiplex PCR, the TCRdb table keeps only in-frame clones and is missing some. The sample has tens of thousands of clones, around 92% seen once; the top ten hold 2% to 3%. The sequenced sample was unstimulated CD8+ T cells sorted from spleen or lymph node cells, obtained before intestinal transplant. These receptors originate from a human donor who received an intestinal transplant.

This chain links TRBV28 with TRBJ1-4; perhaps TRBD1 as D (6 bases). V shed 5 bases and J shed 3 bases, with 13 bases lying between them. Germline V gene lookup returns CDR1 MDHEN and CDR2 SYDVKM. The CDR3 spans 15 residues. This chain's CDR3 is CASSTLRGSNEKLFF. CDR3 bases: TGTGCCAGCAGTACCCTCAGGGGTTCTAATGAAAAACTGTTTTTT.

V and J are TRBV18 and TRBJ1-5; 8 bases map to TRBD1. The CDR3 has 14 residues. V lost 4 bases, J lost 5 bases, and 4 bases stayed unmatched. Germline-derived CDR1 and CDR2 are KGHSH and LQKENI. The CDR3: CASSLQGADQPQHF. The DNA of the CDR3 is TGTGCCAGCTCACTTCAGGGGGCGGATCAGCCCCAGCATTTT. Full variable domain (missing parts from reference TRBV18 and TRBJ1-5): NAGVMQNPRHLVRRRGQEARLRCSPMKGHSHVYWYRQLPEEGLKFMVYLQKENIIDESGMPKERFSAEFPKEGPSILRIQQVVRGDSAAYFCASSLQGADQPQHFGDGTRLSIL.

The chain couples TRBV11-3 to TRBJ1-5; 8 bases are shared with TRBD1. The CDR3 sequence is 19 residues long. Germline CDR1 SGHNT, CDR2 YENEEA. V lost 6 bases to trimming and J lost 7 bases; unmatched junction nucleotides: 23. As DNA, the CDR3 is TGTGCCAGCAGGTCAGGGGGCCAGGGGGGACTTTCAGACCGGCAGCCCCAGCATTTT. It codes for CASRSGGQGGLSDRQPQHF.

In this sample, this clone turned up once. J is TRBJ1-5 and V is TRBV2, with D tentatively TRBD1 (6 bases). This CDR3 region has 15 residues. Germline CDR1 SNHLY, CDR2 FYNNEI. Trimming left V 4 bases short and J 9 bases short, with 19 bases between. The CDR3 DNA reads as TGTGCCAGCAGTGCGCGGGGGGCGGCTGACGGGCCCCAGCATTTT. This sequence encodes CASSARGAADGPQHF. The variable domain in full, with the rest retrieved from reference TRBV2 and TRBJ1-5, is EPEVTQTPSHQVTQMGQEVILRCVPISNHLYFYWYRQILGQKVEFLVSFYNNEISEKSEIFDDQFSVERPDGSNFTLKIRSTKLEDSAMYFCASSARGAADGPQHFGDGTRLSIL.

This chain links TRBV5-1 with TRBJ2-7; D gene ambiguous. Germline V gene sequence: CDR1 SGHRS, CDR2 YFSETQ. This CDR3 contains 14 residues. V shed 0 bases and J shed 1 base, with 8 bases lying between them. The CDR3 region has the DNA TGCGCCAGCAGCTTGGGGTCAGGATCCTACGAGCAGTACTTC. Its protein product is CASSLGSGSYEQYF.

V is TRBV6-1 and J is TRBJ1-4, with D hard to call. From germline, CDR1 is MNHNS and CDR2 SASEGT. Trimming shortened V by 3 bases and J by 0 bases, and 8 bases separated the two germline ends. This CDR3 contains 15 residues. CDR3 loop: CASSEQDATNEKLFF. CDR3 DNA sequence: TGTGCCAGCAGTGAGCAGGATGCAACTAATGAAAAACTGTTTTTT.

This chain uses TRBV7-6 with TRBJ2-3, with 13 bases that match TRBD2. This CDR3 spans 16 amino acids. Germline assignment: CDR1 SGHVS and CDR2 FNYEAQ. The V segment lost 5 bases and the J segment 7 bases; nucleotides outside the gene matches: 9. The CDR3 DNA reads TGTGCCAGCAGCCCCTGGACTAGCGGGAGCTCCTATACGCAGTATTTT. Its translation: CASSPWTSGSSYTQYF.

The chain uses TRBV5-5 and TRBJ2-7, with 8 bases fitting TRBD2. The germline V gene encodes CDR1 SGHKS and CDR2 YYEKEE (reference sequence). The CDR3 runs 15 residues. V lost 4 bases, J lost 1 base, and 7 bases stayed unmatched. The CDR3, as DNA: TGTGCCAGCAGCCCGGGGGGGGAAGGATCCTACGAGCAGTACTTC. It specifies CASSPGGEGSYEQYF.

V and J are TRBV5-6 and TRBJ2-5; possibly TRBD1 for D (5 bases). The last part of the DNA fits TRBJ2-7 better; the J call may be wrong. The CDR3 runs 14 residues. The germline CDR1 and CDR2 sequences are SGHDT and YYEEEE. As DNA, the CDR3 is TGTGCCAGCAGCTTTGGTACAGGCCCCAGCGAGCAGTACTTC. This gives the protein CASSFGTGPSEQYF.